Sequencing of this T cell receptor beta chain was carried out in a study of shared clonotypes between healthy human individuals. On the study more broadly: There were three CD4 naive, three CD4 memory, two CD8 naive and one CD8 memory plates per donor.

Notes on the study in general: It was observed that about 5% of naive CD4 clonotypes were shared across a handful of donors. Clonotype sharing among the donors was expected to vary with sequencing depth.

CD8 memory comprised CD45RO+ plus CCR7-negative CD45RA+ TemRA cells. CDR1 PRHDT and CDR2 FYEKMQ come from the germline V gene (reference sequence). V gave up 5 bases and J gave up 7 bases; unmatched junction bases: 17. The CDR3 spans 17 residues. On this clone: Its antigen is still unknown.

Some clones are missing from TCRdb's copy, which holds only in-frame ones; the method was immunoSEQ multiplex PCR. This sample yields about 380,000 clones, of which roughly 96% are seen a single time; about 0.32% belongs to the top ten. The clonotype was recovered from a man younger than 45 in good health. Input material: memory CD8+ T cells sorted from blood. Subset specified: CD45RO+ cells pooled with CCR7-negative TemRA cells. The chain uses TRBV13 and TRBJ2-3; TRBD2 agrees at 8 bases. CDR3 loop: CASSPLGGAGVWNTQYF. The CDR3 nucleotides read TGTGCCAGCAGCCCCCTCGGGGGAGCGGGGGTTTGGAATACGCAGTATTTT.